The clone carrying this T cell receptor beta chain was detected only once. The record originates from a study of OX40 agonist ivuxolimab in advanced cancers. The V gene lost 5 bases and the J gene lost 8 bases, with 12 bases spanning the gap. The CDR3 spans 13 residues. CDR1 and CDR2 (germline): MNHEY, SVGAGI. This table comes from immunoSEQ multiplex PCR, and its TCRdb copy is limited to in-frame clones, with some not included. The sample yields tens of thousands of clones, 86% seen once. This sequence originates from an adult with an advanced solid tumor such as melanoma, head and neck, liver or kidney cancer. The rearrangement joins TRBV6-5 to TRBJ1-4; D unresolved. The input for sequencing was CD4+ or CD8+ T cells sorted from blood, taken in a trial of the OX40 agonist ivuxolimab. The CDR3 region is CASSLNLGEKLFF. Written as DNA, the CDR3 is TGTGCCAGCAGTCTTAACCTGGGAGAAAAACTGTTTTTT.